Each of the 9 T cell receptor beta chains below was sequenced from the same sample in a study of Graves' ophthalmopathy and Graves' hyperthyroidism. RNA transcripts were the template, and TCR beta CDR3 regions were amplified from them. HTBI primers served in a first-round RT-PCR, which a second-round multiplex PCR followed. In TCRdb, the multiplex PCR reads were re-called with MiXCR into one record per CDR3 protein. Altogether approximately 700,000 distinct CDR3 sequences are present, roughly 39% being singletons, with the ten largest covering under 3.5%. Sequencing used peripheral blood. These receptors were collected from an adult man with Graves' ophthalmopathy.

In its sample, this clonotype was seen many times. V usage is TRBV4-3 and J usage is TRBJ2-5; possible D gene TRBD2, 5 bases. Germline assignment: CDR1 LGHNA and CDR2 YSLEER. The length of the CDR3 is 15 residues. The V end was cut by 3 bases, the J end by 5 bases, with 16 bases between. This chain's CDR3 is CASSQRLAPGETQYF. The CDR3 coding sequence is TGCGCCAGCAGCCAGAGGCTAGCACCCGGTGAGACCCAGTACTTC.

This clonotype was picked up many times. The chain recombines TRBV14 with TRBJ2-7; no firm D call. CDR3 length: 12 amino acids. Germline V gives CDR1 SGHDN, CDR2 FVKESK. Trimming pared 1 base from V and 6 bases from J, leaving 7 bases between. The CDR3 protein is CASSQVRAEQYF. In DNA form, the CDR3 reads TGTGCCAGCAGCCAAGTCCGGGCCGAGCAGTACTTC.

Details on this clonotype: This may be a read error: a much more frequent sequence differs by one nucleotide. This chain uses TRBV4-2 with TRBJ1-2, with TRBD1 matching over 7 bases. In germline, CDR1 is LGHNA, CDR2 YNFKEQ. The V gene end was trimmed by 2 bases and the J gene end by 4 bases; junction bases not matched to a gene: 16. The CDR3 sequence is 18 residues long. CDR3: CASSQPARIRQGIYGYTF. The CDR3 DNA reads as TGTGCCAGCAGCCAACCTGCCCGCATTCGACAGGGCATCTATGGCTACACCTTC.

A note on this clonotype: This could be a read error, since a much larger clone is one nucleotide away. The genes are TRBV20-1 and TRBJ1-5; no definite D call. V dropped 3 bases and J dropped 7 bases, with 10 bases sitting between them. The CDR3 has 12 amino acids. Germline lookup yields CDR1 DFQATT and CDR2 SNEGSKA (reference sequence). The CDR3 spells CSARDVNQPQHF. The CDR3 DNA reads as TGCAGTGCTAGGGACGTAAACCAGCCCCAGCATTTT.

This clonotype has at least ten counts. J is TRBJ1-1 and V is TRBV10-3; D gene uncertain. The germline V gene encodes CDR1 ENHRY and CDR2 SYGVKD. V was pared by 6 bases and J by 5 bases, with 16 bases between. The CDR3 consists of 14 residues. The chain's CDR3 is CAISPSRLGTEAFF. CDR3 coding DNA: TGTGCCATCAGCCCCAGTAGGTTGGGGACTGAAGCTTTCTTT.

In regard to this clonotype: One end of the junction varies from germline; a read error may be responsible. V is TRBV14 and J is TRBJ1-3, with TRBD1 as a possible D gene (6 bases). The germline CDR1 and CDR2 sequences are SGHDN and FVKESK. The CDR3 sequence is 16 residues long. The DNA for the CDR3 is TGTGCCAGCAGCCAAGGAGGGGGGATGAGTGGAAACATCATATATTTT. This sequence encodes CASSQGGGMSGNIIYF.

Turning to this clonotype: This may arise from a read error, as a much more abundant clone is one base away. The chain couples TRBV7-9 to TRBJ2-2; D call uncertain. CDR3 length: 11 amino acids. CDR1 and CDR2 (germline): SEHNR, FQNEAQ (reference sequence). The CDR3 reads CAGSPSGELFF. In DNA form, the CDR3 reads TGTGCCGGCAGCCCCTCGGGGGAGCTGTTTTTT.

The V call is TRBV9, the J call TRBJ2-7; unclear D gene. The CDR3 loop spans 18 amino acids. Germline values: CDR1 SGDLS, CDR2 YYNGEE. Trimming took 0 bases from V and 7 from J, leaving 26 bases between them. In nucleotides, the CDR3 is TGTGCCAGCAGCGTAGGGGTGCAAGGTCTGTTCCCCAACTCGGAGCAGTACTTC. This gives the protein CASSVGVQGLFPNSEQYF.

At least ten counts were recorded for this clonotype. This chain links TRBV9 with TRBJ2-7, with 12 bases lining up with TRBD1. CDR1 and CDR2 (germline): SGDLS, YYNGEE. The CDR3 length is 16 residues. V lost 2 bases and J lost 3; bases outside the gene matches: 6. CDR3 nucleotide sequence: TGTGCCAGCAGCGTGGGGGGGGACAGGGGGCACTACGAGCAGTACTTC. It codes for CASSVGGDRGHYEQYF.